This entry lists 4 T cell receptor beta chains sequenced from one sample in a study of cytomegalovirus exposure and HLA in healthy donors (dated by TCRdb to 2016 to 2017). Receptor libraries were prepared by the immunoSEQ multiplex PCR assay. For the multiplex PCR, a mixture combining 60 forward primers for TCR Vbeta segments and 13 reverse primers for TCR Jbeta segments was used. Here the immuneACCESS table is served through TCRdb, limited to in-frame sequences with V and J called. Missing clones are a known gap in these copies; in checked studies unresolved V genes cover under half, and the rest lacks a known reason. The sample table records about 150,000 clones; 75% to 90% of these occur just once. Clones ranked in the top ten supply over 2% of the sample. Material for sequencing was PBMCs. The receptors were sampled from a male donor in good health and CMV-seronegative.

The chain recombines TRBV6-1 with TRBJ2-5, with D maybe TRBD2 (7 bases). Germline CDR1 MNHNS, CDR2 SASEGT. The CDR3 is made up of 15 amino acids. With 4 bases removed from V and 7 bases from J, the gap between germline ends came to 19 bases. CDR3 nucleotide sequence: TGTGCCAGCAGTGTCCCCGGAGGGAGGGGGGGGACCCAGTACTTC. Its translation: CASSVPGGRGGTQYF.

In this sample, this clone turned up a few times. CDR3 region: CASSISRGANTGELFF. As DNA, the CDR3 is TGTGCCAGCAGCATCTCTCGGGGGGCCAACACCGGGGAGCTGTTTTTT. The gene calls are TRBV5-8 and TRBJ2-2; tentative D call: TRBD2 (7 bases). Germline-derived CDR1 and CDR2 are SGHTS and YDEGEE. Trimming removed 4 bases from V and 2 bases from J, with 15 bases in between. The CDR3 runs to 16 residues.

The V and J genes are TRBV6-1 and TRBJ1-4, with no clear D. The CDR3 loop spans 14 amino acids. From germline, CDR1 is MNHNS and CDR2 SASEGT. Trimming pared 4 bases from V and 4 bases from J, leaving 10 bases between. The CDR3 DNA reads TGTGCCAGCAGTGTAGTACAGCTTAATGAAAAACTGTTTTTT. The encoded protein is CASSVVQLNEKLFF.

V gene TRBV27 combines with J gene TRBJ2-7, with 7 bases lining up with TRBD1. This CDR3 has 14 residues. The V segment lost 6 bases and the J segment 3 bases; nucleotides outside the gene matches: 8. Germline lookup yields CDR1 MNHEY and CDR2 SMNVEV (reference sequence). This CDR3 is CASRDRDRFYEQYF. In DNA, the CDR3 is TGTGCCAGCAGGGACCGGGACAGATTCTACGAGCAGTACTTC.